The 12 T cell receptor beta chains below were found in one sample sequenced in a study of blood T cell repertoires in COVID-19. Sequencing used immunoSEQ multiplex PCR; TCRdb keeps in-frame clones, though not all of them. Seen here are approximately 300,000 clones, around 81% observed once, and the top ten hold approximately 4.1%. The sequenced sample was peripheral blood. The receptors were sampled from a woman aged 45-65 years with active or convalescent COVID-19.

The chain is built from TRBV18 and TRBJ2-5; 13 bases are a match to TRBD2. The CDR3 covers 19 residues. Germline-derived CDR1 and CDR2 are KGHSH and LQKENI. Losses at the gene ends were 3 bases for V and 2 bases for J; bases not matched to a gene: 12. This CDR3 reads CASSPLGTSGTRLQETQYF. CDR3 coding DNA: TGTGCCAGCTCACCGCTCGGGACTAGCGGGACAAGGCTTCAAGAGACCCAGTACTTC.

The chain combines TRBV19 with TRBJ2-1; 10 bases are shared with TRBD2. The junction had 13 bases not matched to a gene; V was cut back by 3 bases and J by 8 bases. Germline values: CDR1 LNHDA, CDR2 SQIVND (reference sequence). This CDR3 has 17 amino acids. CDR3 coding DNA: TGTGCCAGTAGTATTAGGGTAGCGGGAGGTTCTCGGCATGAGCAGTTCTTC. Its translation: CASSIRVAGGSRHEQFF. The complete variable domain, with remaining parts taken from reference TRBV19 and TRBJ2-1, reads DGGITQSPKYLFRKEGQNVTLSCEQNLNHDAMYWYRQDPGQGLRLIYYSQIVNDFQKGDIAEGYSVSREKKESFPLTVTSAQKNPTAFYLCASSIRVAGGSRHEQFFGPGTRLTVL.

V and J are TRBV10-3 and TRBJ2-5; the D gene is possibly TRBD2 (5 bases). V was cut by 6 bases and J by 5 bases, with 13 bases left in between. CDR1 ENHRY and CDR2 SYGVKD come from the germline V gene. The CDR3 sequence is 13 residues long. This chain's CDR3 is CAIRAASIETQYF. CDR3 in DNA: TGTGCCATCAGAGCGGCTAGCATCGAGACCCAGTACTTC.

The chain couples TRBV7-9 to TRBJ1-2; D is unclear. The CDR3 is made up of 16 amino acids. Germline loops: CDR1 SEHNR, CDR2 FQNEAQ (reference sequence). With 5 bases removed from V and 0 bases from J, the gap between germline ends came to 16 bases. CDR3 nucleotide sequence: TGTGCCAGCAGCCCCGGTATGGAGAGGGCTAACTATGGCTACACCTTC. Amino acid sequence: CASSPGMERANYGYTF.

The chain carries TRBV5-1 and TRBJ2-1, with 7 bases fitting TRBD2. Per germline, CDR1 SGHRS and CDR2 YFSETQ. The junction had 15 bases not matched to a gene; V was cut back by 9 bases and J by 9 bases. This CDR3 has 14 residues. The CDR3 DNA reads TGCGCCACCACCTTCGCGGAAGGGAGGGGTGAGCAGTTCTTC. Protein: CATTFAEGRGEQFF.

The V and J genes are TRBV11-2 and TRBJ2-1; D not certain. Germline-derived CDR1 and CDR2 are SGHAT and FQNNGV. Trimming took 1 base from V and 0 from J, leaving 4 bases between them. This CDR3 comprises 14 residues. The CDR3 sequence: CASSLGSSYNEQFF. The CDR3 nucleotides are TGTGCCAGCAGCTTAGGGAGCTCCTACAATGAGCAGTTCTTC.

This clone was seen more than once but under ten times. The chain employs TRBV19 and TRBJ1-2; the D is unclear. Germline loops: CDR1 LNHDA, CDR2 SQIVND (reference sequence). V was clipped by 6 bases and J by 4 bases, with 9 bases between them. There are 12 residues in the CDR3. The CDR3 loop is CASRNAGYGYTF. The CDR3 DNA sequence: TGTGCCAGTAGAAACGCGGGCTATGGCTACACCTTC.

This clone came up a few times. CDR3 sequence: CASSIGQGGDTQYF. For the CDR3, the DNA is TGCGCCAGCAGCATCGGACAGGGGGGAGATACGCAGTATTTT. V and J are TRBV5-1 and TRBJ2-3; TRBD1 aligns across 10 bases. J was trimmed by 5 bases and V by 4 bases; bases with no gene match: 4. The CDR3 runs to 14 residues. Germline loops: CDR1 SGHRS, CDR2 YFSETQ.

This rearrangement joins TRBV11-1 to TRBJ2-2; D unclear. Trimming stripped 7 bases from V and 2 bases from J, with 11 bases between. This CDR3 contains 14 residues. The germline V gene encodes CDR1 SGHAT and CDR2 FQDESV (reference sequence). The CDR3 loop reads CASTPNSNTGELFF. The CDR3 DNA is TGTGCCAGCACCCCTAACAGCAACACCGGGGAGCTGTTTTTT.

The V gene is TRBV9, the J gene TRBJ2-2; 8 bases are shared with TRBD1. This CDR3 is 16 amino acids long. The J segment lost 4 bases and the V segment lost 0 bases, leaving 5 bases of the junction unmatched. From germline, CDR1 is SGDLS and CDR2 YYNGEE. CDR3 region: CASSVVARGLTGELFF. The CDR3 region has the DNA TGTGCCAGCAGCGTAGTTGCCAGGGGGCTCACCGGGGAGCTGTTTTTT.

The chain recombines TRBV4-2 with TRBJ2-7; the match to TRBD2 covers 9 bases. CDR1 LGHNA and CDR2 YNFKEQ come from the germline V gene. V shed 4 bases and J 7 bases; nucleotides not matched to a gene: 14. The CDR3 length is 16 residues. For the CDR3, the DNA is TGTGCCAGCAGCCGAGAGGGACTAGCCACACTGAGGGAGCAGTACTTC. Translation: CASSREGLATLREQYF.

This clone has only one observation. The CDR3: CASRRSTGSDSPLHF. CDR3 coding DNA: TGTGCCAGCAGGAGGTCGACAGGGTCCGATTCACCCCTCCACTTT. The V gene is TRBV6-5, the J gene TRBJ1-6, with 7 nucleotides matching TRBD1. Germline CDR1 MNHEY, CDR2 SVGAGI. This CDR3 has 15 amino acids. V was clipped by 6 bases and J by 8 bases; unmatched bases: 10.